This TCR beta chain emerged from a study of regulatory T cells in long-lasting Graves disease (dated by TCRdb to the early 2020s). Notes on the research overall: Patients with newly diagnosed Graves' disease had been on antithyroid drugs for under 3 months. A total of about 33 samples underwent TCR sequencing, from 13 patients with persistent Graves' disease and 20 patients with newly diagnosed Graves' disease. Persistent Graves' disease patients were compared with newly diagnosed Graves' disease patients by peripheral blood TCR sequencing and RNA sequencing. The study was registered as a clinical trial and conducted in China.

The intended sense of this specimen's time point label: newly diagnosed GD, antithyroid drugs for less than 3 months. For both TCR sequencing and RNA sequencing, RNA was extracted from PBMCs using TRIzol. Graves' disease was diagnosed according to American Thyroid Association guidelines. Patients for the study were recruited at an endocrinology department in Xi'an, China. Each patient gave 7 to 9.5 milliliters of peripheral blood, collected in an EDTA anticoagulant tube. Ficoll Paque Plus density gradient separation was used to isolate PBMCs, and no further T cell sorting was done. RNA quality was checked with an Agilent 2100 Bioanalyzer and agarose gel, and concentration with a NanoDrop 2000. Beyond this particular receptor, the publication reports: Persistent patients shared more public clonotypes among themselves (around 2,800) than newly diagnosed patients did (more than 950). Sequencing and analysis were restricted to the TCR beta chain. Compared with newly diagnosed patients, patients with persistent Graves' disease had lower TCR Shannon entropy and fewer highly expanded clones, which suggests clonal expansion. TRBV28, TRBJ1-2 and TRBJ2-5 were preferentially used in persistent disease, while TRBV20-1 and TRBJ2-1 were favored in newly diagnosed disease. The study examined only peripheral blood because the primary lesion, thyroid tissue, could not be accessed. The authors noted that the small sample size was a limitation that may lower accuracy.

In this sample, this clonotype turned up many times. No cognate antigen has been identified for it. There are no base qualities to consult, and no much larger clone falls within one base. The junction shows trimming of 5 bases on V and 3 bases on J, and the gene matches do not reach 10 bases of it. CDR1 and CDR2 were assigned from the germline V gene as SGHTA and FQGNSA. The cysteine opens and the phenylalanine closes a CDR3 of 16 amino acids. CDR3 DNA only is kept here, 48 bases in frame from base 1. Receptors were amplified or captured by multiplex PCR. The reads were generated on an Illumina HiSeq 4000. To build TCR beta libraries, CDR3 regions were amplified by Arm-PCR using iRepertoire HTBI primers. Before sequencing, the PCR products went through gel purification. Under the source paper's analysis protocol: Gene usage analysis of CDR3 amino acid clonotypes relied on the roughly 60 TRBV and 13 to 15 TRBJ segments identified across samples. COPE and FqMerger were used to merge filtered high-quality paired reads into contigs. BLAST was used to align contigs to IMGT TRBV, TRBD and TRBJ reference genes, and CDR3 was defined according to IMGT. Any clonotype with a frequency above 0.1% was counted as a highly expanded clone. Shannon entropy was used to measure repertoire diversity, and the Gini coefficient was used to measure V-J evenness. A clonotype was considered public if more than one individual shared it. TCRdb reanalyzed the raw reads on its own, using fastp at Q25 for trimming and MiXCR for clone calling, and kept in-frame beta chains. Each CDR3 protein appears once, grouped with its most common genes and DNA. What appears here as the V and J calls and clone size reflects TCRdb's work, not the paper's. In this sample the table shows 500,000 to 700,000 distinct CDR3 sequences, 16% of which occur a single time. The biggest ten clones account for about 17% of the sample.

The data also belong to a second study, concerning T cells in Graves' hyperthyroidism and ophthalmopathy. As the second study states: Graves' hyperthyroidism was defined as stable when no progression to ophthalmopathy occurred over 18 months of follow-up. Hyperthyroidism patients were newly diagnosed, with disease duration under 2 months, and aged 18 to 65 years. Exclusion was applied to patients with uncontrolled infections, other autoimmune diseases, pregnancy or lactation. Diagnoses were established on the basis of clinical symptoms, serum thyroxine and TRAb, thyroid ultrasound, and orbital computed tomography. The TCR CDR3 was subjected to a first round of RT-PCR using the HTBI primer set and the Qiagen OneStep RT-PCR kit. Most expanded thyroid clonotypes (frequency above 0.001) were also detected in blood, a finding suggesting that blood repertoires may reflect thyroid immune responses. A model built on a 13 V-J signature distinguished ophthalmopathy from stable hyperthyroidism, reaching 85% to 90% sensitivity and around 81% specificity in cross-validation and 80%/75% in testing. In validation, the model predicted progression to ophthalmopathy with about 71% sensitivity and roughly 75% specificity, a median of 6.5 months before onset. To identify distinguishing TCR V-J signatures, a discovery cohort of some 99 patients was used, comprising 40 to 45 with Graves' ophthalmopathy and around 57 with stable Graves' hyperthyroidism. Whether ophthalmopathy could be predicted prospectively was tested in an independent validation cohort made up of roughly 20 hyperthyroidism patients plus 17 patients who later progressed to ophthalmopathy. For training and testing, the 100 or so patients in the discovery cohort were randomly divided in a 7:3 ratio. Thyroid tissue and blood T-cell repertoires from about six Graves' hyperthyroidism patients were also compared in the study. Following sampling, methimazole starting at 30 mg daily was given to hyperthyroidism patients, and high-dose intravenous methylprednisolone was given to ophthalmopathy patients. The libraries were constructed in a second round of multiplex PCR and then size-selected and purified. The libraries were sequenced on an Illumina HiSeq2000 using paired-end 100 bp reads. Raw data were processed with SOAPnuke, discarding reads with adapters, uncalled bases, mean Phred below 15, or no exact constant-primer or identifier match. COPE v1.2.5 was used to merge high-quality paired reads, and clonotypes were defined as unique nucleotide sequences. Clonotypes were aligned to IMGT TRBV, TRBD and TRBJ reference segments using MiTCR v1.1. Analysis was restricted to V-J combinations with a frequency above 0.0001, which covered roughly 99% of repertoires. A TCS score was defined as the ratio of F50 (clonal expansion) to E x V (chaos), with BLOSUM62-based TCRdist applied between CDR3 peptides within each V-J. Welch's t-statistics and random forest reduced roughly 500 V-J features to about 12, which were used in a naive Bayes classifier (R e1071). Sample size was not statistically predetermined, and blinding of investigators to group allocation was not performed. The paper describes TCR Vbeta CDR3 sequencing of about 140 peripheral blood samples, made up of approximately 40 ophthalmopathy patients, approximately 76 hyperthyroidism patients and 17 progressor patients.

Recombination joined TRBV7-2 with TRBJ2-1, and 7 bases in between align with TRBD2. The clonotype comes from a woman in her twenties or thirties with Graves disease. Donor details come from another sample of the same person, matched by shared clones. The sample here was peripheral blood mononuclear cells (PBMCs), taken at new diagnosis, from a patient treated with antithyroid drugs. Here is the DNA: TGTGCCAGCAGCCAGCATACCGGGAGGAGCTACAATGAGCAGTTCTTC. Protein translation: CASSQHTGRSYNEQFF.